Listed below are T cell receptor beta chains from one sample, sequenced in a study of control samples from healthy donors and cancer patients. The repertoire was sequenced with immunoSEQ multiplex PCR; TCRdb's copy has only in-frame clones and lacks some. The sample lists about 180,000 clones; around 91% were seen once. Sequencing was done on a sample of blood. These receptor sequences come from a woman in her 50s in good health. The CDR3 runs from the conserved cysteine through the conserved F or W. The D gene is left open where the match is weak.

J gene: TRBJ1-2
V gene: TRBV12-3/TRBV12-4
D gene: TRBD1
CDR3 protein: CASSYRGQRGYTF

J gene: TRBJ2-7
V gene: TRBV7-7
D gene: -
CDR3 protein: CASSLADSYEQYF

J gene: TRBJ1-2
V gene: TRBV4-1
D gene: -
CDR3 protein: CASSQLGQKGYTF

J gene: TRBJ2-1
V gene: TRBV18
D gene: -
CDR3 protein: CASSPPGSSSYNEQFF

J gene: TRBJ1-3
V gene: TRBV28
D gene: TRBD1
CDR3 protein: CASSPDRVAGNTIYF

J gene: TRBJ1-1
V gene: TRBV18
D gene: -
CDR3 protein: CASSPDRMNTEAFF

J gene: TRBJ2-7
V gene: TRBV7-7
D gene: -
CDR3 protein: CASSFAGTGYEQYF

J gene: TRBJ2-1
V gene: TRBV10-3
D gene: -
CDR3 protein: CASRTDGSYNEQFF

J gene: TRBJ2-7
V gene: TRBV29-1
D gene: -
CDR3 protein: CSVGEGIHEQYF

J gene: TRBJ1-1
V gene: TRBV2
D gene: -
CDR3 protein: CASMGGVTEAFF

J gene: TRBJ2-3
V gene: TRBV18
D gene: -
CDR3 protein: CASSPLQAGQGDTQYF

J gene: TRBJ1-1
V gene: TRBV28
D gene: -
CDR3 protein: CASSSDVGTEAFF

J gene: TRBJ2-2
V gene: TRBV7-9
D gene: -
CDR3 protein: CASSLLRENTGELFF

J gene: TRBJ2-1
V gene: TRBV4-3
D gene: -
CDR3 protein: CASSQGGGGQFF

J gene: TRBJ2-7
V gene: TRBV11-2
D gene: -
CDR3 protein: CASSFGTGIYEQYF

J gene: TRBJ2-3
V gene: TRBV30
D gene: -
CDR3 protein: CAWSGISGKWGTDTQYF

J gene: TRBJ1-4
V gene: TRBV30
D gene: -
CDR3 protein: CAWSVNWNRNEKLFF

J gene: TRBJ1-5
V gene: TRBV4-3
D gene: -
CDR3 protein: CASSLGGLSNQPQHF

J gene: TRBJ2-3
V gene: TRBV10-3
D gene: -
CDR3 protein: CAINPKGVTDTQYF

J gene: TRBJ1-5
V gene: TRBV4-3
D gene: -
CDR3 protein: CASSQDLHSNQPQHF

J gene: TRBJ1-1
V gene: TRBV5-1
D gene: -
CDR3 protein: CASSSGPGEAFF

J gene: TRBJ2-7
V gene: TRBV4-2
D gene: TRBD2
CDR3 protein: CASSQEGILAGGYEQYF

J gene: TRBJ2-2
V gene: TRBV2
D gene: -
CDR3 protein: CASSDRGPNTGELFF

J gene: TRBJ1-1
V gene: TRBV27
D gene: TRBD1
CDR3 protein: CASSFLGQGMYTEAFF

J gene: TRBJ2-5
V gene: TRBV11-3
D gene: TRBD2
CDR3 protein: CASSLGLAGGQYQETQYF

J gene: TRBJ1-5
V gene: TRBV29-1
D gene: -
CDR3 protein: CSVGQLNQPQHF

J gene: TRBJ1-5
V gene: TRBV27
D gene: -
CDR3 protein: CASSRGETPWPQHF

J gene: TRBJ1-4
V gene: TRBV4-1
D gene: -
CDR3 protein: CASSQATNEKLFF

J gene: TRBJ2-1
V gene: TRBV11-2
D gene: -
CDR3 protein: CASSPAQLGANEQFF

J gene: TRBJ1-2
V gene: TRBV15
D gene: -
CDR3 protein: CATSRVQGPGYGYTF

J gene: TRBJ1-1
V gene: TRBV7-2
D gene: -
CDR3 protein: CASSLERSNTEAFF

J gene: TRBJ1-2
V gene: TRBV18
D gene: TRBD1
CDR3 protein: CASSPSDRVNYGYTF

J gene: TRBJ2-7
V gene: TRBV5-4
D gene: TRBD1
CDR3 protein: CASSLEGTGSSEQYF

J gene: TRBJ1-3
V gene: TRBV29-1
D gene: TRBD1
CDR3 protein: CSVDPREGAAGNTIYF

J gene: TRBJ2-1
V gene: TRBV6-2/TRBV6-3
D gene: TRBD1
CDR3 protein: CASSTPGTGAYNEQFF

J gene: TRBJ1-6
V gene: TRBV7-9
D gene: -
CDR3 protein: CASGVVGYSPLHF

J gene: TRBJ1-2
V gene: TRBV6-2/TRBV6-3
D gene: -
CDR3 protein: CASSYGQSVSGYTF

J gene: TRBJ1-6
V gene: TRBV4-1
D gene: -
CDR3 protein: CASSQADTPLHF

J gene: TRBJ1-1
V gene: TRBV5-1
D gene: -
CDR3 protein: CASSGSGTGTEAFF

J gene: TRBJ2-1
V gene: TRBV28
D gene: -
CDR3 protein: CASGGLPNNEQFF

J gene: TRBJ1-6
V gene: TRBV5-4
D gene: -
CDR3 protein: CASSFGGAYNSPLHF

J gene: TRBJ2-7
V gene: TRBV11-2
D gene: -
CDR3 protein: CASSPPGPYEQYF

J gene: TRBJ2-1
V gene: TRBV4-2
D gene: -
CDR3 protein: CASSQDGASNEQFF

J gene: TRBJ2-7
V gene: TRBV6-5
D gene: TRBD2
CDR3 protein: CACSRGDGVYEQYF

J gene: TRBJ2-5
V gene: TRBV5-1
D gene: -
CDR3 protein: CASSATGSRGETQYF

J gene: TRBJ1-2
V gene: TRBV6-5
D gene: -
CDR3 protein: CASSLGVHVFGYTF

J gene: TRBJ2-7
V gene: TRBV28
D gene: -
CDR3 protein: CASSFGGSSYEQYF

J gene: TRBJ2-7
V gene: TRBV19
D gene: TRBD1
CDR3 protein: CASSTRTGRTYEQYF

J gene: TRBJ2-7
V gene: TRBV14
D gene: -
CDR3 protein: CASSQAYEQYF

J gene: TRBJ1-6
V gene: TRBV5-1
D gene: TRBD1
CDR3 protein: CASSPPTTGGSSPLHF

J gene: TRBJ1-3
V gene: TRBV7-2
D gene: -
CDR3 protein: CASSSRQAGSRNTIYF

J gene: TRBJ2-6
V gene: TRBV3-1/TRBV3-2
D gene: -
CDR3 protein: CASSLNSGANVLTF

J gene: TRBJ2-5
V gene: TRBV7-2
D gene: -
CDR3 protein: CASSFLVIGAQYF